The clone carrying this TCR beta chain was counted at least ten times. The data were obtained in a study of response to subunit inactivated influenza vaccine. Trimming shortened V by 0 bases and J by 4 bases, and 10 bases separated the two germline ends. In germline, CDR1 is LNHNV, CDR2 YYDKDF (reference sequence). This CDR3 region has 15 residues. A single record per CDR3 protein comes from TCRdb applying MiXCR to the RT-PCR reads. The table lists 600,000 to 850,000 distinct CDR3 sequences, around 13% of them singletons. This chain joins TRBV15 and TRBJ1-5; unclear D gene. The source of this sequence is a man in his forties or fifties who received an inactivated influenza vaccine. Sample: PBMCs from blood, taken less than 15 days before vaccination. The CDR3 nucleotides read TGTGCCACCAGCAGAGATCCCTACAGTAATCAGCCCCAGCATTTT. It codes for CATSRDPYSNQPQHF. Based on the CDR3 plus reference TRBV15 and TRBJ1-5, the full variable domain is DAMVIQNPRYQVTQFGKPVTLSCSQTLNHNVMYWYQQKSSQAPKLLFHYYDKDFNNEADTPDNFQSRRPNTSFCFLDIRSPGLGDTAMYLCATSRDPYSNQPQHFGDGTRLSIL.